This TCR beta chain was observed in a study of blood T cell repertoires in COVID-19. Losses at the gene ends were 3 bases for V and 6 bases for J; bases not matched to a gene: 4. CDR3 length equals 14 residues. Germline V gene lookup returns CDR1 SGHDT and CDR2 YYEEEE. Followed over time, Seattle patients had been enrolled while infection was active. This table comes from immunoSEQ multiplex PCR, and its TCRdb copy is limited to in-frame clones, with some not included. The sample comprises approximately 140,000 clones, over 80% of which are singletons, and approximately 8.9% rests with the top ten. The source is a man aged 30 to 45 with COVID-19, enrolled during active disease. J is TRBJ1-5 and V is TRBV5-6; 9 nucleotides align to TRBD1. The specimen sequenced was peripheral blood. CDR3 residues: CASSSGGQGQPQHF. In DNA, the CDR3 is TGTGCCAGCAGCTCCGGGGGACAGGGTCAGCCCCAGCATTTT.